These 11 T cell receptor beta chains originate from one sample sequenced in a study of blood T cell repertoires in COVID-19. Sequencing used immunoSEQ multiplex PCR; TCRdb keeps in-frame clones, though not all of them. The table shows 200,000 to 250,000 clones, with roughly 85% occurring only once. The sample was peripheral blood. Receptors were obtained from a woman aged 70-85 years with COVID-19, enrolled during active disease.

The genes are TRBV18 and TRBJ2-7; the D is unclear. Trimming shortened V by 2 bases and J by 1 base, and 15 bases separated the two germline ends. Germline lookup yields CDR1 KGHSH and CDR2 LQKENI. The CDR3 is 16 amino acids. CDR3 amino acids: CASSPIPGLVSYEQYF. The CDR3 nucleotides read TGTGCCAGCTCACCAATTCCAGGCCTGGTTTCCTACGAGCAGTACTTC.

The chain uses TRBV7-3 and TRBJ2-3; 8 nucleotides match TRBD2. CDR1 and CDR2 from the germline V gene are SGHTA and FQGTGA. This CDR3 is built from 15 residues. The V gene end was trimmed by 5 bases and the J gene end by 3 bases; junction bases not matched to a gene: 7. CDR3 loop: CASSPAGGRTDTQYF. CDR3 nucleotides: TGTGCCAGCAGCCCTGCGGGGGGTCGGACAGATACGCAGTATTTT.

The chain employs TRBV6-4 and TRBJ1-1, with 7 bases fitting TRBD1. The ends lost 4 bases at V and 3 bases at J; junction bases unmatched: 2. The CDR3 sequence is 13 residues long. From germline, CDR1 is MRHNA and CDR2 SNTAGT. CDR3 sequence reads: CASSATGDTEAFF. The CDR3 DNA is TGTGCCAGCAGTGCCACAGGGGACACTGAAGCTTTCTTT.

V is TRBV7-9 and J is TRBJ2-2, with 7 positions matching TRBD1. The germline V gene encodes CDR1 SEHNR and CDR2 FQNEAQ (reference sequence). The CDR3 loop spans 15 amino acids. The V gene end was trimmed by 1 base and the J gene end by 3 bases; junction bases not matched to a gene: 2. Written as DNA, the CDR3 is TGTGCCAGCAGCTTAGGGACAGGCGACACCGGGGAGCTGTTTTTT. Translated: CASSLGTGDTGELFF.

This chain uses TRBV5-4 with TRBJ1-6, with a tentative D call TRBD1 (5 bases). V lost 3 bases and J lost 6, with 10 bases in between. The germline gives CDR1 SGHNT, CDR2 YYREEE (reference sequence). There are 14 residues in the CDR3. CDR3 in amino acids: CASSSRQSNSPLHF. In DNA form, the CDR3 reads TGTGCCAGCAGCTCTCGACAGTCTAATTCACCCCTCCACTTT.

This sequence joins TRBV3-1 (or the pseudogene TRBV3-2) and TRBJ1-1; no firm D call. The CDR3 is 14 residues long. V lost 2 bases and J 0 bases, leaving 7 bases between the germline ends. The germline CDR1 and CDR2 sequences are LGHDT and YNNKEL (reference sequence). The CDR3 is CASSQHGVNTEAFF. The CDR3 DNA is TGTGCCAGCAGCCAACACGGAGTGAACACTGAAGCTTTCTTT.

With respect to this clone: At the DNA level, this CDR3 is encoded by other sequences in the same sample as well. The gene calls are TRBV19 and TRBJ1-5, with D tentatively TRBD1 (5 bases). Germline CDR1 is LNHDA and CDR2 is SQIVND (reference sequence). Between the trimmed V and J ends, which lost 5 bases and 2 bases, there was a span of 10 bases. CDR3 length equals 14 residues. CDR3 DNA: TGTGCCAGTAGTGGGGGGGGAGGCAATCAGCCCCAGCATTTT. Translating it yields CASSGGGGNQPQHF.

The chain employs TRBV6-2 or TRBV6-3 and TRBJ2-1; D not resolved. V was trimmed by 4 bases and J by 8 bases, leaving 6 bases between them. Germline assignment: CDR1 MNHEY and CDR2 SVGEGT. This CDR3 has 11 residues. CDR3 in amino acids: CASSLGYEQFF. CDR3 bases: TGTGCCAGCAGTTTGGGCTATGAGCAGTTCTTC.

The chain carries TRBV9 and TRBJ1-1; perhaps TRBD1 as D (6 bases). Trimming pared 3 bases from V and 11 bases from J, leaving 26 bases between. Germline V CDR1 and CDR2: SGDLS, YYNGEE. The CDR3 is 16 residues long. CDR3 sequence reads: CASSAGLRRTQRGAFF. The CDR3 nucleotides are TGTGCCAGCAGCGCCGGTTTGCGGCGGACTCAGAGGGGGGCTTTCTTT.

The chain links TRBV10-3 to TRBJ2-7, with D perhaps TRBD2 (5 bases). The CDR3 is made up of 14 amino acids. The ends were cut back, 7 bases at V and 3 bases at J, with 16 bases in the middle. Per the germline V gene, CDR1 is ENHRY and CDR2 is SYGVKD. For the CDR3, the DNA is TGTGCCATCATGGCCGGGGAACACGGCTACGAGCAGTACTTC. This gives the protein CAIMAGEHGYEQYF.

The genes are TRBV10-3 and TRBJ1-3, with D uncertain. V gave up 5 bases and J gave up 0 bases, with 5 bases separating them. The CDR3 contains 13 residues. CDR1 and CDR2 from the germline V gene are ENHRY and SYGVKD. CDR3 nucleotide sequence: TGTGCCATCAGTACAGACTCTGGAAACACCATATATTTT. It yields the protein CAISTDSGNTIYF.